This T cell receptor (beta chain) was sequenced for a study of regulatory T cells in long-lasting Graves disease. For TCR beta, libraries came from iRepertoire HTBI primers and Arm-PCR of CDR3 regions. MiXCR, run by TCRdb on the multiplex PCR reads, gives a single entry per CDR3 protein. The table includes 530,000 or so distinct CDR3 sequences, roughly 16% detected once. As for time point: newly diagnosed GD, antithyroid drugs for less than 3 months. There was RNA extracted from PBMCs, and the TCR library was made from it. V lost 3 bases, J lost 7 bases, and 19 bases lay in between. This CDR3 is built from 15 residues. Germline loops: CDR1 SGHDT, CDR2 YYEEEE. A word on this clonotype: Its antigen is still unknown.

Study-wide findings and caveats: Sample size, which was small, may have reduced accuracy.

The sample also formed part of further work on T cells in Graves' hyperthyroidism and ophthalmopathy. That report adds: The study enrolled patients aged 18 to 65 with newly diagnosed hyperthyroidism of under 2 months' duration. The majority of expanded thyroid clonotypes above 0.001 also appeared in blood.

The sequencing used peripheral blood mononuclear cells (PBMCs), collected at new diagnosis, from a patient treated with antithyroid drugs. The receptor was isolated from a man younger than 35 with Graves disease. This chain connects TRBV5-6 to TRBJ1-1; possibly TRBD1 for D (5 bases). CDR3 sequence: CASSWAGGIGFEAFF. The CDR3 DNA sequence: TGTGCCAGCAGCTGGGCGGGGGGTATCGGATTTGAAGCTTTCTTT.